This T cell receptor beta chain originates from a study of response to subunit inactivated influenza vaccine. Study-wide results and caveats: Each seasonal influenza vaccination, the authors suggested, recruits few new T cells.

Each CDR3 protein gets one entry after TCRdb re-called the RT-PCR reads with MiXCR. The sample includes about 780,000 distinct CDR3 sequences, 18% of them seen just once. This clonotype was seen only a few times. Its antigen is undetermined. This CDR3 has 16 amino acids. Trimming removed 4 bases at V and 5 bases at J, with 15 bases between. This chain links TRBV12-3 or TRBV12-4 with TRBJ1-6, with D possibly matching TRBD1 (5 bases). The sequencing here drew on PBMCs from blood, taken 5 days after vaccination. This TCR derives from a man aged 50-60 years who received an inactivated influenza vaccine. The CDR3 nucleotides are TGTGCCAGCAGTTGGGGGGGGGGTGGACATAATTCACCCCTCCACTTT. Translation gives CASSWGGGGHNSPLHF.